Listed below are T cell receptor beta chains from one sample, sequenced in a study of sequential checkpoint blockade in melanoma. Data came from immunoSEQ multiplex PCR; TCRdb stores just in-frame clones and leaves some out. The table shows roughly 2,300 clones, with around 15% occurring only once. The sample in question was tumor tissue (inferred from file names), obtained from a patient given nivolumab and ipilimumab in sequence. The receptors were gathered from a human donor with melanoma. Both conserved end residues are part of each CDR3.

CDR3aa	v_gene	j_gene
CASSLSAANTEAFF	TRBV11-3	TRBJ1-1
CASSPRGGRETQYF	TRBV19	TRBJ2-5
CASSIGYLQETQYF	TRBV19	TRBJ2-5
CASRIIAGGQPQHF	TRBV7-5	TRBJ1-5
CASSVVGAAGNTIYF	TRBV9	TRBJ1-3
CASSPRPAGDTGELFF	TRBV18	TRBJ2-2
CASSLLTLSPRGETQYF	TRBV11-3	TRBJ2-5
CASSYPGEEGQPQHF	TRBV11-3	TRBJ1-5
CASMGAESSYEQYF	TRBV6-8	TRBJ2-7
CASSQAGLAGTDIQYF	TRBV23-1	TRBJ2-4
CASKGGPNTGELFF	TRBV5-1	TRBJ2-2
CSVEISGANVLTF	TRBV29-1	TRBJ2-6
CASSLTVAGGHNEQFF	TRBV11-3	TRBJ2-1
CASSVGRLKRETQYF	TRBV9	TRBJ2-5
CASSYESGDTIYF	TRBV6-8	TRBJ1-3
CASSVWDGEIGTGELFF	TRBV9	TRBJ2-2
CASSYSGTGLNTEAFF	TRBV6-8	TRBJ1-1
CASSYLDPLAGGGRQFF	TRBV6-8	TRBJ2-1
CASSLELRAYSPLHF	TRBV5-1	TRBJ1-6
CASSLVAGYTGELFF	TRBV11-3	TRBJ2-2
CASSYSPLQGRETQYF	TRBV6-8	TRBJ2-5
CASSTHRDSSADTQYF	TRBV11-3	TRBJ2-3
CASRERVIREQYF	TRBV2	TRBJ2-7
CASSPGTSYGYTF	TRBV7-1	TRBJ1-2
CASSWYDWSSYNEQFF	TRBV6-8	TRBJ2-1
CASSSGRGGQGQFF	TRBV6-8	TRBJ2-1
CASSSRIVGYTF	TRBV28	TRBJ1-2
CASSRDRMNTEAFF	TRBV6-8	TRBJ1-1
CASSYAEDGANVLTF	TRBV6-8	TRBJ2-6
CASSLVVNYGYTF	TRBV7-1	TRBJ1-2
CASSMGTVNTEAFF	TRBV19	TRBJ1-1
CASSPWDSLSYNEQFF	TRBV9	TRBJ2-1
CASSVSGTLNSPLHF	TRBV9	TRBJ1-6
CASSAQLQETQYF	TRBV18	TRBJ2-5
CASSPDRLYYEQYF	TRBV4-1	TRBJ2-7
CASSDMGGQGSTGELFF	TRBV11-3	TRBJ2-2
CASQGSSYNSPLHF	TRBV6-8	TRBJ1-6